These T cell receptor beta chains were read from a single sample in a study of cytomegalovirus exposure and HLA in healthy donors. The assay was immunoSEQ multiplex PCR, and TCRdb's table has in-frame clones only and misses some. The sample yields approximately 130,000 clones, roughly 79% seen once. Material: PBMCs. Receptor source: a young man in good health and CMV-seronegative. Both conserved end residues are part of each CDR3. A D gene is named only where the DNA matches it firmly. Clone size appears in some rows only: once, few, many, or a class for an expanded clone.

J gene,clone size,D gene,V gene,CDR3 protein,CDR3 DNA
TRBJ2-3,.,TRBD2,TRBV7-2,CASNSGGAADTQYF,TGTGCCAGCAACAGCGGGGGGGCTGCAGATACGCAGTATTTT
TRBJ2-2,.,TRBD1,TRBV11-3,CASSPGTAITGELFF,TGTGCCAGCAGCCCGGGGACAGCCATCACCGGGGAGCTGTTTTTT
TRBJ1-2,.,.,TRBV11-2,CASSEPLWYGYTF,TGTGCCAGCAGCGAGCCCCTATGGTATGGCTACACCTTC
TRBJ2-2,few,TRBD2,TRBV13,CASSLRLAGWVNTGELFF,TGTGCCAGCAGCTTAAGACTAGCGGGGTGGGTCAACACCGGGGAGCTGTTTTTT
TRBJ1-6,.,.,TRBV7-8,CASSLVQGNSPLHF,TGTGCCAGCAGCTTAGTACAGGGAAATTCACCCCTCCACTTT
TRBJ1-4,.,.,TRBV1,CTSSRGGTGNEKLFF,TGCACCAGCAGCCGTGGTGGGACAGGTAATGAAAAACTGTTTTTT
TRBJ1-2,few,TRBD1,TRBV30,CAWRDRATSGYTF,TGTGCCTGGAGGGACAGGGCAACGAGCGGCTACACCTTC
TRBJ2-1,.,.,TRBV4-3,CASSRGGPGDEQFF,TGCGCCAGCAGCCGTGGAGGGCCCGGGGATGAGCAGTTCTTC
TRBJ2-5,.,TRBD1,TRBV6-1,CASSKGAWTQYF,TGTGCCAGCAGTAAGGGGGCCTGGACCCAGTACTTC
TRBJ2-1,few,TRBD2,TRBV6-4,CASSKGEVLAGPAGNEQFF,TGTGCCAGCAGCAAAGGAGAAGTGCTAGCGGGACCTGCGGGCAATGAGCAGTTCTTC
TRBJ2-7,.,TRBD1,TRBV19,CAIAGTGGHEQYF,TGTGCCATCGCCGGGACAGGGGGTCACGAGCAGTACTTC
TRBJ2-7,.,TRBD1,TRBV13,CATSTGGGYEQYF,TGTGCCACCTCGACAGGGGGCGGGTACGAGCAGTACTTC
TRBJ1-1,.,.,TRBV30,CAWTRQVNTEAFF,TGTGCCTGGACCCGACAGGTTAACACTGAAGCTTTCTTT
TRBJ1-1,.,.,TRBV10-3,CAISEGGVSTEAFF,TGTGCCATCAGTGAGGGGGGGGTGAGCACTGAAGCTTTCTTT
TRBJ2-6,.,TRBD1,TRBV30,CACPGQGDSGANVLTF,TGTGCCTGTCCGGGACAGGGCGATTCTGGGGCCAACGTCCTGACTTTC
TRBJ1-2,few,.,TRBV10-3,CAISESRDNGYTF,TGTGCCATCAGTGAGTCCAGGGATAATGGCTACACCTTC
TRBJ2-7,.,.,TRBV28,CASSLGRDYEQYF,TGTGCCAGCAGTTTAGGGAGAGACTACGAGCAGTACTTC
TRBJ2-1,.,TRBD2,TRBV29-1,CSAFLAGDYNEQFF,TGCAGCGCTTTTCTAGCGGGGGATTACAATGAGCAGTTCTTC
TRBJ2-1,few,TRBD1,TRBV11-2,CASSPQGARRNEQFF,TGTGCCAGCAGCCCCCAGGGGGCTAGGAGGAATGAGCAGTTCTTC
TRBJ2-7,.,.,TRBV15,CATGRGSYEQYF,TGTGCCACCGGTCGGGGAAGCTACGAGCAGTACTTC
TRBJ2-7,.,.,TRBV10-3,CAIKPGEVGEQYF,TGTGCCATCAAACCAGGGGAAGTGGGCGAGCAGTACTTC
TRBJ2-7,.,.,TRBV7-2,CASSLRRDYEQYF,TGTGCCAGCAGCTTAAGGAGAGACTACGAGCAGTACTTC
TRBJ1-5,.,.,TRBV28,CASSPSRRGGDDQPQHF,TGTGCCAGCAGCCCCTCCCGGCGGGGGGGGGATGATCAGCCCCAGCATTTT
TRBJ2-6,.,.,TRBV19,CASLPGVSGANVLTF,TGTGCCAGTCTACCCGGGGTCTCTGGGGCCAACGTCCTGACTTTC
TRBJ1-1,.,.,TRBV2,CASTTGHPAFF,TGTGCCAGCACCACAGGGCACCCAGCTTTCTTT
TRBJ2-3,.,TRBD2,TRBV7-3,CASSLNVAGGPDTQYF,TGTGCCAGCAGCTTAAACGTAGCGGGAGGTCCAGATACGCAGTATTTT
TRBJ1-4,few,.,TRBV4-2,CASSQDSVRPGANEKLFF,TGTGCCAGCAGCCAAGATTCAGTGAGGCCGGGTGCTAATGAAAAACTGTTTTTT
TRBJ1-2,few,.,TRBV5-8,CASSLSLEGYTF,TGTGCCAGCAGCTTGAGCCTTGAGGGCTACACCTTC
TRBJ2-4,.,TRBD2,TRBV7-7,CASSFTILAVAKNIQYF,TGTGCTAGCAGCTTTACAATCCTAGCGGTAGCCAAAAACATTCAGTACTTC
TRBJ1-5,.,.,TRBV18,CASSPDGDQPQHF,TGTGCCAGCTCACCGGACGGGGATCAGCCCCAGCATTTT
TRBJ1-5,.,.,TRBV15,CATSRGAGRQPQHF,TGTGCCACCAGCAGAGGGGCAGGGAGGCAGCCCCAGCATTTT
TRBJ2-1,.,.,TRBV5-4,CASSLGGQTINEQFF,TGTGCCAGCAGCTTGGGGGGGCAGACCATAAATGAGCAGTTCTTC
TRBJ2-3,.,.,TRBV27,CASSLGASSTDTQYF,TGTGCCAGCAGTTTGGGGGCTTCTAGCACAGATACGCAGTATTTT
TRBJ2-1,.,.,TRBV6-6,CVSGASNNEQFF,TGTGTTTCGGGAGCATCCAACAATGAGCAGTTCTTC
TRBJ2-7,few,.,TRBV5-1,CASSLGPRSYEQYF,TGCGCCAGCAGCTTGGGTCCACGGAGTTACGAGCAGTACTTC
TRBJ1-4,.,.,TRBV7-8,CASSPTALEKLFF,TGTGCCAGCAGCCCGACAGCCCTTGAAAAACTGTTTTTT
TRBJ2-1,.,.,TRBV27,CASSLSQGFYNEQFF,TGTGCCAGCAGTTTGTCGCAGGGGTTCTACAATGAGCAGTTCTTC
TRBJ2-3,few,TRBD1,TRBV9,CASSASLRDRRTDTQYF,TGTGCCAGCAGCGCGAGCCTCCGGGACAGGAGGACAGATACGCAGTATTTT
TRBJ1-1,.,.,TRBV19,CASSGGGGATEAFF,TGTGCCAGTAGTGGAGGGGGGGGTGCCACTGAAGCTTTCTTT
TRBJ1-1,.,.,TRBV4-2,CASSGDRFTEAFF,TGTGCCAGCAGCGGAGACAGATTCACTGAAGCTTTCTTT
TRBJ2-1,.,TRBD2,TRBV5-1,CASSLVGSGIAYNEQFF,TGCGCCAGCAGCTTGGTGGGGAGCGGGATTGCCTACAATGAGCAGTTCTTC
TRBJ2-1,.,TRBD1,TRBV2,CASSGGQGTNEQFF,TGTGCCAGCAGTGGGGGACAGGGGACGAATGAGCAGTTCTTC
TRBJ1-2,.,TRBD1,TRBV6-5,CASSSPRLTGDGYTF,TGTGCCAGCAGTTCACCGCGATTGACAGGGGATGGCTACACCTTC
TRBJ2-7,.,TRBD2,TRBV5-8,CASSLTSGLVQYF,TGTGCCAGCAGCCTGACTAGCGGGTTGGTGCAGTACTTC
TRBJ1-2,few,.,TRBV6-5,CASSYSTAGYGYTF,TGTGCCAGCAGTTACTCAACAGCAGGCTATGGCTACACCTTC
TRBJ2-2,.,TRBD2,TRBV5-1,CASSWSGMGGELFF,TGCGCCAGCAGCTGGAGCGGGATGGGCGGGGAGCTGTTTTTT
TRBJ1-1,many,TRBD1,TRBV10-3,CAISATGETTEAFF,TGTGCCATCAGTGCGACAGGGGAGACCACTGAAGCTTTCTTT
TRBJ1-2,.,TRBD1,TRBV7-9,CASSPQGALSGGYGYTF,TGTGCCAGCAGCCCACAGGGGGCACTATCCGGAGGCTATGGCTACACCTTC
TRBJ1-1,.,.,TRBV29-1,CSVRLADGENTEAFF,TGCAGCGTCCGGTTAGCTGATGGAGAGAACACTGAAGCTTTCTTT
TRBJ1-5,.,.,TRBV15,CATSRQGYNQPQHF,TGTGCCACCAGCAGACAGGGATACAATCAGCCCCAGCATTTT
TRBJ2-7,few,.,TRBV7-8,CASSLSSYEQYF,TGTGCCAGCAGCCTTAGCTCCTACGAGCAGTACTTC